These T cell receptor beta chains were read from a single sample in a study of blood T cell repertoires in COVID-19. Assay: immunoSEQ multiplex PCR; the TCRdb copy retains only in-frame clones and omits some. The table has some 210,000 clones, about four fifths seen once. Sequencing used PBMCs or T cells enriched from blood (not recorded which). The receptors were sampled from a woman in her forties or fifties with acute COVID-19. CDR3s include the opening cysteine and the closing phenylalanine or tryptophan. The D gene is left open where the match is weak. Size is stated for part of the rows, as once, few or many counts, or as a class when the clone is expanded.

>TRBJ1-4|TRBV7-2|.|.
TGTGCCAGCAGCCTTATCACAGGGTTTTCTAATGAAAAACTGTTTTTT
CASSLITGFSNEKLFF
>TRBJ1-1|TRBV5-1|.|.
TGCGCCAGCAGCTATACAGAGAACACTGAAGCTTTCTTT
CASSYTENTEAFF
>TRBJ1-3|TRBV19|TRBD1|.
TGTGCCAGTAGTGCTACCAGGGGGTCTGGAAACACCATATATTTT
CASSATRGSGNTIYF
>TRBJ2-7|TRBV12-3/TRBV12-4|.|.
TGTGCCAGCGCGAAATCCTACGAGCAGTACTTC
CASAKSYEQYF
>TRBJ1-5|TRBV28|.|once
TGTGCCAGCAGTTGGAGCTGGGGCAATCAGCCCCAGCATTTT
CASSWSWGNQPQHF
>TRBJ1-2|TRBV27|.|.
TGTGCCAGCAGTCCGCCGGATGGCTACACCTTC
CASSPPDGYTF
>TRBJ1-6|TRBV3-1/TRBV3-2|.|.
TGTGCCAGCAGCCAAGGGGCGGGCCTTCTGGGCCTCCACTTT
CASSQGAGLLGLHF
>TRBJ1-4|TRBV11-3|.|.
TGTGCCAGCAGCTTAGGAGGGCTCAATGAAAAACTGTTTTTT
CASSLGGLNEKLFF
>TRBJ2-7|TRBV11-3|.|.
TGTGTCAGCAGCTTCGAGCCCCTCTCCTACGAGCAGTACTTC
CVSSFEPLSYEQYF
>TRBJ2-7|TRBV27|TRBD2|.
TGTGCCAGCAGTTCGAGTCTAGCGGCCCGTGGGCAGTACTTC
CASSSSLAARGQYF
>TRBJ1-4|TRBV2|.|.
TGTGCCAGCGATAGGGAGAAACTGTTTTTT
CASDREKLFF
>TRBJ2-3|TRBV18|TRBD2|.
TGTGCCAGCTCGCCTTCGCTAGCGGGAGGCACAGATACGCAGTATTTT
CASSPSLAGGTDTQYF
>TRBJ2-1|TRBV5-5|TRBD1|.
TGTGCCAGCAGCTTGAGTGGGACAGCCATCTACAATGAGCAGTTCTTC
CASSLSGTAIYNEQFF
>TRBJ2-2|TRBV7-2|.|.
TGTGCCAGCAGCTTAAAGGAGACCGGGGAGCTGTTTTTT
CASSLKETGELFF
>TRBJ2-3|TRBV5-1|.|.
TGCGCCAGCAGACAGGGAGGGGACACAGATACGCAGTATTTT
CASRQGGDTDTQYF
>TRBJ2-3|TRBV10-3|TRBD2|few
TGTGCCATCAGCGCCGGACTAGCCCCAGATACGCAGTATTTT
CAISAGLAPDTQYF
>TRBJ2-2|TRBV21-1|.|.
TGTGCCAGCAGTATTGAAGGGGGGGCGCAGAACACCGGGGAGCTGTTTTTT
CASSIEGGAQNTGELFF
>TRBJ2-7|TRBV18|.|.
TGTGCCAGCTCACCACCGCGGGATTACGAGCAGTACTTC
CASSPPRDYEQYF
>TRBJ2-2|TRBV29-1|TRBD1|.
TGCAGCGTTGTTATTAGGCCGGGACAGGGGGACACCGGGGAGCTGTTTTTT
CSVVIRPGQGDTGELFF